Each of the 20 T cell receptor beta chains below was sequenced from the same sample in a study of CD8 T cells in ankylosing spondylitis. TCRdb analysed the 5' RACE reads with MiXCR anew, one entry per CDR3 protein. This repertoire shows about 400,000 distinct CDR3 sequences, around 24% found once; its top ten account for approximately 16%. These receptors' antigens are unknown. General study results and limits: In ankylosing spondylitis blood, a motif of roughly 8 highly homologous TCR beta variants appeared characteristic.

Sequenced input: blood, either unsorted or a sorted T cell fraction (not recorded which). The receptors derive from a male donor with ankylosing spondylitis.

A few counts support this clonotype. The CDR3: CASSLQGMTEAFF. In DNA form, the CDR3 reads TGTGCCAGCAGTTTGCAGGGGATGACTGAAGCTTTCTTT. The rearrangement joins TRBV6-2 or TRBV6-3 to TRBJ1-1, with D perhaps matching TRBD1 (6 bases). The CDR3 sequence is 13 residues long. Trimming cost V 4 bases and J 5 bases, with 11 bases left between them. Germline CDR1 and CDR2: MNHEY and SVGEGT.

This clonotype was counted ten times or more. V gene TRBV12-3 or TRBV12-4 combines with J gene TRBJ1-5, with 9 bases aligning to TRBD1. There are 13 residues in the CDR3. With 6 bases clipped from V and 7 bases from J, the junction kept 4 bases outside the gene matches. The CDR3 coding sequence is TGTGCCAGCAGAACAGGGGGCGGACAGCCCCAGCATTTT. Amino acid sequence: CASRTGGGQPQHF.

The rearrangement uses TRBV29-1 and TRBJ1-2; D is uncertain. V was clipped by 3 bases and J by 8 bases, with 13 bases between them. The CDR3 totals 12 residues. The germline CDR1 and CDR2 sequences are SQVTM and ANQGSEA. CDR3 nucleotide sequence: TGCAGCGTTGATACTGAGGCGGGGGGCTACACCTTC. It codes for CSVDTEAGGYTF.

The CDR3, as DNA: TGCGCCAGCAGCTTGCTAGCGGAGACCCACAATGAGCAGTTCTTC. Translated: CASSLLAETHNEQFF. The chain joins TRBV5-1 to TRBJ2-1; TRBD2 agrees at 7 bases. Trimming took 1 base from V and 5 from J; bases not matched to a gene: 6. The length of the CDR3 is 15 residues. Per germline, CDR1 SGHRS and CDR2 YFSETQ.

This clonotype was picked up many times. The CDR3 DNA follows: TGTGCCAGCAGCGGTTTAGCGGGAGGGTACAATGAGCAGTTCTTC. Its translation is CASSGLAGGYNEQFF. The chain links TRBV7-6 to TRBJ2-1, with 11 bases fitting TRBD2. The CDR3 spans 15 residues. V dropped 5 bases and J dropped 4; count of bases not matched to a gene: 4. Germline CDR1 SGHVS, CDR2 FNYEAQ.

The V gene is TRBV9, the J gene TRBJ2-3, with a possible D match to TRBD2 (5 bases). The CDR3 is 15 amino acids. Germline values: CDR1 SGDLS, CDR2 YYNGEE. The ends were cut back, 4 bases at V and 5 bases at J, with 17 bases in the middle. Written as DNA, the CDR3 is TGTGCCAGCAGCAAGATGAGGGTTCGTCAAGATACGCAGTATTTT. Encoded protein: CASSKMRVRQDTQYF. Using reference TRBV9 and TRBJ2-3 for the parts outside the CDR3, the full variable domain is DSGVTQTPKHLITATGQRVTLRCSPRSGDLSVYWYQQSLDQGLQFLIQYYNGEERAKGNILERFSAQQFPDLHSELNLSSLELGDSALYFCASSKMRVRQDTQYFGPGTRLTVL.

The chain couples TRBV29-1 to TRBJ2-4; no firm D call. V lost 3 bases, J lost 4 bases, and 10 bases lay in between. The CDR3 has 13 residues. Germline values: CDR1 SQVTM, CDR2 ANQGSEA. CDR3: CSVEGIGKNIQYF. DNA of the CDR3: TGCAGCGTTGAGGGCATCGGGAAAAACATTCAGTACTTC.

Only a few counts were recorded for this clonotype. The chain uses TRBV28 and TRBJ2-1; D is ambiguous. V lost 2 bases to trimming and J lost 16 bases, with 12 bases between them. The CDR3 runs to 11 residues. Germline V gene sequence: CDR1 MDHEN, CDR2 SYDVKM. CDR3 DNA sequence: TGTGCCAGCAGTTTAACACGGATATCATTCTTC. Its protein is CASSLTRISFF.

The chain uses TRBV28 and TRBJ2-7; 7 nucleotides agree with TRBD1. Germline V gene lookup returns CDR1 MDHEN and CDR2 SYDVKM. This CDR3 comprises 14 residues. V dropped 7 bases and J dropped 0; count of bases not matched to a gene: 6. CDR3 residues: CASTDDRDSYEQYF. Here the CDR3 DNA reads TGTGCCAGCACCGACGACAGGGACTCCTACGAGCAGTACTTC.

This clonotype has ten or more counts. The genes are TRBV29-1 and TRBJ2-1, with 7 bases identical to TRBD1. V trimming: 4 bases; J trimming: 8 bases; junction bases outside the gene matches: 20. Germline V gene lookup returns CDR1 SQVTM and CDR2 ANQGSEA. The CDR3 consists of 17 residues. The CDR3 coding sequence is TGCAGCGTTGTACCCCGGGGACAGCGCCGATCCATCGATGAGCAGTTCTTC. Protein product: CSVVPRGQRRSIDEQFF.

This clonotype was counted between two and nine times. The CDR3 DNA sequence: TGTGCCAGCAGTTTGGGGACAGGGGCCCTCTCCTACGAGCAGTACTTC. Amino acid sequence: CASSLGTGALSYEQYF. The chain combines TRBV27 with TRBJ2-7; 10 bases line up with TRBD1. The trim removed 3 bases at V and 0 bases at J, leaving 5 bases unmatched. The germline V gene encodes CDR1 MNHEY and CDR2 SMNVEV (reference sequence). This CDR3 comprises 16 residues.

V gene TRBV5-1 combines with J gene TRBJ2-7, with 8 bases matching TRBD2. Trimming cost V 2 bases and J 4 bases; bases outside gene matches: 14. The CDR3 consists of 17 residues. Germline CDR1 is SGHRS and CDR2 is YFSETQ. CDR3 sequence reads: CASSFGASGSSLYEQYF. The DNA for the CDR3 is TGCGCCAGCAGCTTTGGGGCTAGCGGGTCGAGCCTTTACGAGCAGTACTTC.

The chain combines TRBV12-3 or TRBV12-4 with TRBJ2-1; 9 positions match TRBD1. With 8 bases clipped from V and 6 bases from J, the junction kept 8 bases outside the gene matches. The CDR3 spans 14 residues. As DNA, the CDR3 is TGTGCCAGCCAGGACAGGGGTCTATTCAATGAGCAGTTCTTC. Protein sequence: CASQDRGLFNEQFF.

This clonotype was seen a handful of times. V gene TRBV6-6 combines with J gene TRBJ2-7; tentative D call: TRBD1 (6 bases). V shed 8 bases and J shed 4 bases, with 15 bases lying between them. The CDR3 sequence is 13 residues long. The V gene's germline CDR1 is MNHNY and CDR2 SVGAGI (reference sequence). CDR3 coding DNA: TGTGCCAGCCGCGCCGGGACACTGTACGAGCAGTACTTC. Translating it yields CASRAGTLYEQYF.

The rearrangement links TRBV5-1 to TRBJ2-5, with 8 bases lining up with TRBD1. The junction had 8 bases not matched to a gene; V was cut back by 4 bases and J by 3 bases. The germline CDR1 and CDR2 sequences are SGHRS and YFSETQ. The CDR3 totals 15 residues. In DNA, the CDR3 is TGCGCCAGCAGCAACAGACAGGGGCCGGAAGAGACCCAGTACTTC. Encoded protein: CASSNRQGPEETQYF. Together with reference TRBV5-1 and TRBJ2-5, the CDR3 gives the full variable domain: KAGVTQTPRYLIKTRGQQVTLSCSPISGHRSVSWYQQTPGQGLQFLFEYFSETQRNKGNFPGRFSGRQFSNSRSEMNVSTLELGDSALYLCASSNRQGPEETQYFGPGTRLLVL.

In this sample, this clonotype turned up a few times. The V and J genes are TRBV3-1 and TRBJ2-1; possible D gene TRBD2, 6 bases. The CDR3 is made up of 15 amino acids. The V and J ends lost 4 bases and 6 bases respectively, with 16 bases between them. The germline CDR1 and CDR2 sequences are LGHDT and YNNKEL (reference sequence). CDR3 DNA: TGTGCCAGCAGCCTCGGACTAAACCCTTCCAATGAGCAGTTCTTC. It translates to CASSLGLNPSNEQFF.

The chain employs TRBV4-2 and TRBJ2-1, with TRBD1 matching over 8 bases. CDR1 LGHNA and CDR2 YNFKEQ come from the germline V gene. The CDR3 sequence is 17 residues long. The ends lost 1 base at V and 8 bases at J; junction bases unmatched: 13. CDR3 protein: CASSQAQGAWGSDEQFF. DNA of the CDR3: TGTGCCAGCAGCCAAGCTCAGGGGGCGTGGGGCTCGGATGAGCAGTTCTTC.

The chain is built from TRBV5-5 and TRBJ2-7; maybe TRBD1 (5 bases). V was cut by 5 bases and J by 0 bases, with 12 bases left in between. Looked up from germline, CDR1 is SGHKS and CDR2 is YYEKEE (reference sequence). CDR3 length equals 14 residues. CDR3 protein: CASRSDRGSYEQYF. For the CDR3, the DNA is TGTGCCAGCAGATCCGACAGAGGCTCCTACGAGCAGTACTTC.

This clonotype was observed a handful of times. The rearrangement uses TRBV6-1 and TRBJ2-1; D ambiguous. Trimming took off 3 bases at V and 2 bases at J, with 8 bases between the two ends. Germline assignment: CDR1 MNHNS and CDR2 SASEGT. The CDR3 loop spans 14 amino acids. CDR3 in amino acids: CASSDTEPYNEQFF. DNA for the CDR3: TGTGCCAGCAGTGACACGGAACCCTACAATGAGCAGTTCTTC.

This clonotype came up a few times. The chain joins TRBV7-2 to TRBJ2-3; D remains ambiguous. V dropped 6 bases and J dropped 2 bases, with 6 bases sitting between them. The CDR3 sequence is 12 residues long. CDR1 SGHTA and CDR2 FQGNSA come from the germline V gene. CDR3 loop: CASRPVTDTQYF. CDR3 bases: TGTGCCAGCAGGCCGGTCACAGATACGCAGTATTTT.